Here is one T cell receptor (beta chain) with its context. Assay: immunoSEQ multiplex PCR; the TCRdb copy retains only in-frame clones and omits some. Of about 240,000 clones in the sample, 75% to 90% were seen once. This entry is derived from a study of blood T cell repertoires in COVID-19. V shed 6 bases and J shed 7 bases, with 16 bases lying between them. The CDR3 is made up of 14 amino acids. The germline CDR1 and CDR2 sequences are MNHEY and SVGAGI. Source material: PBMCs or T cells enriched from blood (not recorded which). The clonotype comes from a woman aged 40 to 55 with acute COVID-19. This chain links TRBV6-5 with TRBJ1-5; D may be TRBD1 (6 bases). The CDR3 DNA is TGTGCCAGCAGCCGAGGGGGGGCGCGACAGCCCCAGCATTTT. Its protein is CASSRGGARQPQHF.